This T cell receptor beta chain was identified during a study of T cell repertoires in cytomegalovirus infection. The CDR3 length is 15 residues. V was cut by 0 bases and J by 2 bases, with 14 bases left in between. Germline V gene lookup returns CDR1 DFQATT and CDR2 SNEGSKA (reference sequence). Each CDR3 protein gets one entry after TCRdb re-called the reads with MiXCR. This sample has some 240,000 distinct CDR3 sequences, with over 15% found just once. Sequences were obtained from CD8+ T cells from PBMCs. This clonotype originated in a human donor in good health (CMV status not recorded). Some clones in this sample may be carry-over from other donors' samples. The chain recombines TRBV20-1 with TRBJ2-7, with a possible D match to TRBD2 (5 bases). The CDR3 DNA reads TGCAGTGCTAGAGATGTAAGCGGCGGTACCTACGAGCAGTACTTC. It encodes CSARDVSGGTYEQYF.